The next 19 T cell receptor beta chains were all read from a single sample in a study of T-cell reconstitution after alpha-beta-depleted transplantation in children. It was with unique molecular identifiers that the TCRbeta library was prepared. TCRdb itself ran the PCR reads through MiXCR, one entry per CDR3 protein. The sample comprises hundreds of thousands of distinct CDR3 sequences, about a tenth of which are singletons, and roughly 7% rests with the top ten. The source was PBMCs, collected before TCRalphabeta/CD19-depleted stem cell transplant. The receptors originated from a boy under three years old with acute myeloid leukemia, due to receive a stem cell transplant.

This clonotype has a count of ten or more. CDR3 sequence: CSARALGGKNTEAFF. CDR3 nucleotide sequence: TGCAGTGCTAGAGCCCTCGGGGGAAAGAACACTGAAGCTTTCTTT. The rearrangement uses TRBV20-1 and TRBJ1-1, with TRBD1 as a possible D gene (5 bases). The CDR3 totals 15 residues. CDR1 is DFQATT and CDR2 is SNEGSKA in the germline V gene (reference sequence). Trimming left V 1 base short and J 1 base short, with 13 bases between.

This clonotype was counted between two and nine times. This rearrangement joins TRBV7-6 to TRBJ2-7; 7 nucleotides match TRBD1. The CDR3 runs 13 residues. Germline assignment: CDR1 SGHVS and CDR2 FNYEAQ. Trimming removed 5 bases from V and 3 bases from J; junction bases left unmatched: 4. The CDR3: CASSVDRDYEQYF. CDR3 DNA: TGTGCCAGCAGCGTAGACAGGGACTACGAGCAGTACTTC.

Ten or more counts support this clonotype. The CDR3, as DNA: TGTGCCAGCAGCCAAGAGGGCCGGAGGGAAAAGAAACTGTTTTTT. Its translation is CASSQEGRREKKLFF. The genes are TRBV4-2 and TRBJ1-4; unclear D gene. This CDR3 is built from 15 residues. V lost 0 bases and J lost 11, with 16 bases in between. The germline V gene encodes CDR1 LGHNA and CDR2 YNFKEQ.

The table lists this clonotype with many counts. This chain connects TRBV11-2 to TRBJ1-4; possibly TRBD1 for D (6 bases). Germline V CDR1 and CDR2: SGHAT, FQNNGV. The CDR3 extends over 17 amino acids. V was pared by 2 bases and J by 3 bases, with 16 bases between. The CDR3 sequence is CASSLYPPGGPNEKLFF. The CDR3 nucleotides are TGTGCCAGCAGCTTATATCCACCCGGGGGGCCTAATGAAAAACTGTTTTTT.

The chain employs TRBV15 and TRBJ1-1; the match to TRBD1 covers 7 bases. CDR3 length: 16 amino acids. Losses at the gene ends were 2 bases for V and 1 base for J; bases not matched to a gene: 7. In germline, CDR1 is LNHNV, CDR2 YYDKDF (reference sequence). The CDR3: CATSRPRDSGNTEAFF. As DNA, the CDR3 is TGTGCCACCAGCAGACCAAGGGACAGCGGGAACACTGAAGCTTTCTTT.

By share, this clonotype counts as medium-sized. The J gene is TRBJ1-6, the V gene TRBV12-3 or TRBV12-4; tentatively, D is TRBD1 (6 bases). This CDR3 comprises 13 residues. With 2 bases removed from V and 7 bases from J, the gap between germline ends came to 6 bases. The CDR3 DNA is TGTGCCAGCAGTTTACAGGGGAATTCACCCCTCCACTTT. Encoded protein: CASSLQGNSPLHF.

This clonotype was detected ten times or more. This chain links TRBV20-1 with TRBJ2-7, with 9 bases identical to TRBD2. V shed 5 bases and J 3 bases; nucleotides not matched to a gene: 5. In germline, CDR1 is DFQATT, CDR2 SNEGSKA (reference sequence). This CDR3 is built from 13 residues. The CDR3, as DNA: TGCAGTGCTCTACGGACTAGCGACTACGAGCAGTACTTC. Its protein is CSALRTSDYEQYF.

This clonotype was recorded at least ten times. The chain combines TRBV4-3 with TRBJ2-3; D is perhaps TRBD2 (5 bases). CDR1 and CDR2 (germline): LGHNA, YSLEER. The V gene lost 0 bases and the J gene lost 5 bases, with 15 bases spanning the gap. The CDR3 is 16 residues long. In DNA form, the CDR3 reads TGCGCCAGCAGCCAAGACTCTACAGCTGCGGGAGATACGCAGTATTTT. Translating it yields CASSQDSTAAGDTQYF.

Comments on this clonotype: A much larger clone lies one base from this, so it may be a read error. The CDR3 end shows no conserved phenylalanine or tryptophan, and so a read error is likely. J is TRBJ2-5 and V is TRBV20-1; D possibly corresponds to TRBD1 (6 bases). The germline gives CDR1 DFQATT, CDR2 SNEGSKA (reference sequence). Trimming left V 0 bases short and J 3 bases short, with 11 bases between. CDR3 length: 14 amino acids. The CDR3 DNA is TGCAGTGCTAGAGACGCGACAGGAAAAGAGACCCAGTACCTC. It codes for CSARDATGKETQYL.

This clonotype was observed many times. The V and J genes are TRBV28 and TRBJ2-7, with unresolved D. Trimming removed 3 bases from V and 0 bases from J, with 15 bases in between. This CDR3 comprises 16 residues. CDR1 is MDHEN, CDR2 SYDVKM, per germline. The CDR3 region has the DNA TGTGCCAGCAGTTTTCCTCCGGGTCCGAGCTCCTACGAGCAGTACTTC. Its translation: CASSFPPGPSSYEQYF.

This rearrangement joins TRBV10-3 to TRBJ1-1; a weak D match, TRBD1 (5 bases). Trimming took 2 bases from V and 2 from J, leaving 9 bases between them. Germline V gene data show CDR1 as ENHRY and CDR2 as SYGVKD. The CDR3 spans 14 residues. The CDR3 sequence is CAISERGVNTEAFF. DNA for the CDR3: TGTGCCATCAGTGAGCGGGGGGTTAACACTGAAGCTTTCTTT.

There are many counts of this clonotype. The rearrangement uses TRBV4-3 and TRBJ2-1; weak D call: TRBD1 (6 bases). Germline V gene data show CDR1 as LGHNA and CDR2 as YSLEER. This CDR3 comprises 13 residues. Between the trimmed V and J ends, which lost 4 bases and 6 bases, there was a span of 10 bases. Written as DNA, the CDR3 is TGCGCCAGCAGCCTATTACAGGGCAATGAGCAGTTCTTC. It encodes CASSLLQGNEQFF.

The rearrangement joins TRBV12-3 or TRBV12-4 to TRBJ2-3; 7 bases line up with TRBD2. This CDR3 region has 15 residues. Trimming removed 10 bases from V and 0 bases from J; junction bases left unmatched: 10. CDR3 nucleotide sequence: TGTGCCATCAGCCGTACTAGCGCCAGCACAGATACGCAGTATTTT. As protein: CAISRTSASTDTQYF.

This clonotype was seen many times. V and J are TRBV7-2 and TRBJ2-7, with a tentative D call TRBD2 (5 bases). V was trimmed by 5 bases and J by 3 bases, leaving 8 bases between them. Germline CDR1 is SGHTA and CDR2 is FQGNSA. The CDR3 is 12 amino acids. This CDR3 is CASSPDFYEQYF. In DNA form, the CDR3 reads TGTGCCAGCAGCCCGGACTTCTACGAGCAGTACTTC. Full variable domain (rest looked up from reference TRBV7-2 and TRBJ2-7): GAGVSQSPSNKVTEKGKDVELRCDPISGHTALYWYRQSLGQGLEFLIYFQGNSAPDKSGLPSDRFSAERTGGSVSTLTIQRTQQEDSAVYLCASSPDFYEQYFGPGTRLTVT.

This clonotype was picked up many times. This chain joins TRBV7-2 and TRBJ2-3, with D perhaps TRBD2 (6 bases). Trimming stripped 4 bases from V and 5 bases from J, with 10 bases between. The CDR3 loop spans 13 amino acids. The germline gives CDR1 SGHTA, CDR2 FQGNSA. CDR3 bases: TGTGCCAGCAGCTCCCCCGGGGGAGATACGCAGTATTTT. Protein product: CASSSPGGDTQYF.

The chain carries TRBV7-9 and TRBJ2-5; TRBD2 aligns across 7 bases. Germline V lookup: CDR1 SEHNR, CDR2 FQNEAQ (reference sequence). Germline trimming cut 2 bases from V and 3 bases from J; bases unmatched to any gene: 9. CDR3 size: 16 residues. This CDR3 is CASSLPGTTPKETQYF. DNA for the CDR3: TGTGCCAGCAGCTTACCTGGGACTACCCCAAAAGAGACCCAGTACTTC.

This clonotype was counted many times. V and J are TRBV28 and TRBJ1-4; D not certain. CDR1 and CDR2 (germline): MDHEN, SYDVKM. The CDR3 loop spans 15 amino acids. Deletions cut 3 bases from V and 7 bases from J, with 15 bases between. The CDR3 DNA sequence: TGTGCCAGCAGTTTTCCGACCCTGGATCGTGAAAAACTGTTTTTT. It codes for CASSFPTLDREKLFF.

This clonotype has at least ten counts. The chain links TRBV7-3 to TRBJ2-1, with 12 nucleotides matching TRBD2. From germline, CDR1 is SGHTA and CDR2 FQGTGA. This CDR3 has 14 residues. Trimming removed 5 bases from V and 8 bases from J; junction bases left unmatched: 4. CDR3 amino acids: CASSRLAGAHEQFF. The CDR3 nucleotides read TGTGCCAGCAGCCGACTAGCGGGAGCCCATGAGCAGTTCTTC.

There are many counts of this clonotype. The chain combines TRBV7-3 with TRBJ1-1; possibly TRBD1 for D (5 bases). The V and J ends lost 5 bases and 1 base respectively, with 8 bases between them. The CDR3 is 13 residues long. Germline CDR1 and CDR2: SGHTA and FQGTGA. CDR3 nucleotides: TGTGCCAGCAGCGGCGACAGGAACACTGAAGCTTTCTTT. Translation gives CASSGDRNTEAFF.